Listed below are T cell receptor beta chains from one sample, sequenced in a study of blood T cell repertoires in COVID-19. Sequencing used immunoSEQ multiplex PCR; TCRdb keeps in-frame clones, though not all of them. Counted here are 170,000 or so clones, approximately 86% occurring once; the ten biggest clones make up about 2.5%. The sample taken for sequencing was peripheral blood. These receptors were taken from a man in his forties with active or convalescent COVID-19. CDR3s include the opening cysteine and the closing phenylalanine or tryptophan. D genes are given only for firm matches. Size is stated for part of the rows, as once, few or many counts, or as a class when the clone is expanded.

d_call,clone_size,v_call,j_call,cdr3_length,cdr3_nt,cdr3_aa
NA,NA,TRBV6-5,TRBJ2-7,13,TGTGCCAGCACCCCGGACGGACTCTACGAGCAGTACTTC,CASTPDGLYEQYF
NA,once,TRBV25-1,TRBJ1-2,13,TGTGCCAGCACCCCCTCTTCGGGGAGAGGCTACACCTTC,CASTPSSGRGYTF
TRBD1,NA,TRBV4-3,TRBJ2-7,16,TGCGCCAGCAGCCACCAGAACCGGGACAGGGGGTACGAGCAGTACTTC,CASSHQNRDRGYEQYF
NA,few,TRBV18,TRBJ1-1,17,TGTGCCAGCTCAAGAGGAACCCCGGACATGAAGAACACTGAAGCTTTCTTT,CASSRGTPDMKNTEAFF
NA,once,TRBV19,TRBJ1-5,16,TGTGCCAGTAGGACGACAGACTGGGGACTCAATCAGCCCCAGCATTTT,CASRTTDWGLNQPQHF
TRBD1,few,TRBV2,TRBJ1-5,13,TGTGCCAGCAGGGGACAGGGGATCCAGCCCCAGCATTTT,CASRGQGIQPQHF
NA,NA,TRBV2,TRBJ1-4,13,TGTGCCAGCAGTGAAGCCTGGCATGAAAAACTGTTTTTT,CASSEAWHEKLFF
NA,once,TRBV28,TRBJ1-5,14,TGTGCCAGCAGTCAAGACCGAGGTAATCAGCCCCAGCATTTT,CASSQDRGNQPQHF
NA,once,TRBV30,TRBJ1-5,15,TGTGCCTGGAGTGTAGGGGCAGGGGCGAATCAGCCCCAGCATTTT,CAWSVGAGANQPQHF
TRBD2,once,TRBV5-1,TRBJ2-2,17,TGCGCCAGCAGCTTGGATCCTAGCGGGGGCGCAAACGGGGAGCTGTTTTTT,CASSLDPSGGANGELFF
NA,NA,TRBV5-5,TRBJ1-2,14,TGTGCCAGCAGCTTAGGCGGGACGAAGGATGGCTACACCTTC,CASSLGGTKDGYTF
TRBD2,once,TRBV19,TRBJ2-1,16,TGTGCCAGTAGTCCAACAGCGGGGAGCTCCTACAATGAGCAGTTCTTC,CASSPTAGSSYNEQFF
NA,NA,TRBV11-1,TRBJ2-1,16,TGTGCCAGCAGCCCCCTAGAAGTAGCGTCCTACAATGAGCAGTTCTTC,CASSPLEVASYNEQFF
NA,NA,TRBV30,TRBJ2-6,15,TGTGCCTGGAGCCTCGGACTAAGTGGGGCCAACGTCCTGACTTTC,CAWSLGLSGANVLTF
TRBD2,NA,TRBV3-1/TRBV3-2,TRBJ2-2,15,TGTGCCAGCAGCCAAGAAGCGGGGGGGCCCGGGGAGCTGTTTTTT,CASSQEAGGPGELFF
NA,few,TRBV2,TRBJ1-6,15,TGTGCCAGCAGTGAGCACCCTTTGGAGGGGTCACCCCTCCACTTT,CASSEHPLEGSPLHF
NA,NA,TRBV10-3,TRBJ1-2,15,TGTGCCATCAGTGTGTTAGGGGCCGCTAACTATGGCTACACCTTC,CAISVLGAANYGYTF
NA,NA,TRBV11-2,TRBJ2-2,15,TGTGCCAGCAGCTTAGAATACGGAGTCACCGGGGAGCTGTTTTTT,CASSLEYGVTGELFF
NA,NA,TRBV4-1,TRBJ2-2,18,TGCGCCAGCAGCCGAAGAGGTGGGGGGGCAGGACTCACCGGGGAGCTGTTTTTT,CASSRRGGGAGLTGELFF
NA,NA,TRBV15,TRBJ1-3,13,TGTGCCACCAGCAGAGATCTGGGAAACACCATATATTTT,CATSRDLGNTIYF
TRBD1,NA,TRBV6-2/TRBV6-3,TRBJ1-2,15,TGTGCCAGCAGTTACTCTGGGGACAGAATCTATGGCTACACCTTC,CASSYSGDRIYGYTF
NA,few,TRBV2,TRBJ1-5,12,TGTGCCAGCAGTGACAGTTATCAGCCCCAGCATTTT,CASSDSYQPQHF
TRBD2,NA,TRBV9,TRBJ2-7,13,TGTGCCAGCTCCGGGACTAGCGGGGGAGGGCAGTACTTC,CASSGTSGGGQYF
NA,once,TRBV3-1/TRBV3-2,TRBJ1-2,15,TGTGCCAGCAGCCCTTCGGGACGGACGGGGGGGGGCTACACCTTC,CASSPSGRTGGGYTF
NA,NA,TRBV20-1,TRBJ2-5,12,TGCAGTGCTAGTGCCAGTGGAGAGACCCAGTACTTC,CSASASGETQYF
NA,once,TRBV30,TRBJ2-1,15,TGTGCCTGGAGTGCGGGGTTTTCCTTGGGCAATGAGCAGTTCTTC,CAWSAGFSLGNEQFF
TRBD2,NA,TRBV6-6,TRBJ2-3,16,TGTGCCAGCAGTCGGGGACTAGCGGGGGGAACAGATACGCAGTATTTT,CASSRGLAGGTDTQYF
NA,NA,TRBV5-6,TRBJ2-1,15,TGTGCCAGCAGCTCAGACAGGCCCAGATTCAATGAGCAGTTCTTC,CASSSDRPRFNEQFF
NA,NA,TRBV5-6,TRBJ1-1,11,TGTGCCAGCAGCCGGCAGGTCGAGGCTTTCTTT,CASSRQVEAFF
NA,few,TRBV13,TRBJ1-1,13,TGTGCCAGCAGCTTGGGCCTGAACACTGAAGCTTTCTTT,CASSLGLNTEAFF
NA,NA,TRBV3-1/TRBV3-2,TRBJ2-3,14,TGTGCCAGCAGCCGGGGAGCTAGCACAGATACGCAGTATTTT,CASSRGASTDTQYF
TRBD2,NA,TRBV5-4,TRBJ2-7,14,TGTGCCAGCAGCGACGGGGGGGGCGTCCACGAGCAGTACTTC,CASSDGGGVHEQYF
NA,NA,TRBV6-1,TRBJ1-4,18,TGTGCCAGCAGTGAAGCTTTTTTTGGGGCCACAACTAATGAAAAACTGTTTTTT,CASSEAFFGATTNEKLFF
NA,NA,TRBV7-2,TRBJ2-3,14,TGTGCCAGCAGCTACCGGGACTCCACAGATACGCAGTATTTT,CASSYRDSTDTQYF
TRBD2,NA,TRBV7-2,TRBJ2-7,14,TGTGCCACCTCGAAGCGGGGGGGCGGGAACGAGCAGTACTTC,CATSKRGGGNEQYF
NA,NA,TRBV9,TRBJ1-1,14,TGTGCCAGCAGCCCTTCACAGGGCCGCACTGAAGCTTTCTTT,CASSPSQGRTEAFF
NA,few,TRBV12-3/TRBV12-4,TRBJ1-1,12,TGTGCCAGCAGTTTTTTTCGGACTGAAGCTTTCTTT,CASSFFRTEAFF
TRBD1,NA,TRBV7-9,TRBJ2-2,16,TGTGCCAGCAGACCACCAGGACAGGCGAACACCGGGGAGCTGTTTTTT,CASRPPGQANTGELFF
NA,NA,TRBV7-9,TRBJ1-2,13,TGTGCCAGCAGCTTCGACAAATGGTATGGCTACACCTTC,CASSFDKWYGYTF
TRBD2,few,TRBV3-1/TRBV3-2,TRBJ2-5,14,TGTGCCAGCACCCCGGGACTAGAGTTGGGGACCCAGTACTTC,CASTPGLELGTQYF
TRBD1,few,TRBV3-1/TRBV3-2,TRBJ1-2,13,TGTGCCAGCAGCGACAGGGGCGGGTATGGCTACACCTTC,CASSDRGGYGYTF
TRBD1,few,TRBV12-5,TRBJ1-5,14,TGTGCTAGTGGGGGGACAGTGCCTAATCAGCCCCAGCATTTT,CASGGTVPNQPQHF
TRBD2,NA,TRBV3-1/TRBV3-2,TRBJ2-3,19,TGTGCCAGCAGCCACATCGACGCGGGGGTCCCCTTTAGCACAGATACGCAGTATTTT,CASSHIDAGVPFSTDTQYF
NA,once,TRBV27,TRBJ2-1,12,TGTGCCAGCAGTCAACATCCCCATGAGCAGTTCTTC,CASSQHPHEQFF
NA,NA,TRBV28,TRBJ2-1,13,TGTGCCAGCAGTCACGACTACCTCTCTGAGCAGTTCTTC,CASSHDYLSEQFF
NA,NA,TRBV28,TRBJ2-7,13,TGTGCCAGCAGTCCCGAGGGTTGGGGCGAGCAGTACTTC,CASSPEGWGEQYF
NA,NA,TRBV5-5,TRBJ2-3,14,TGTGCCAGCAGCTTGGGGACTAGCACAGATACGCAGTATTTT,CASSLGTSTDTQYF
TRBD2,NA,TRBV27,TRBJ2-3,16,TGTGCCAGCAGTTTATGGGTGCGGGGGGGCTCAGATACGCAGTATTTT,CASSLWVRGGSDTQYF
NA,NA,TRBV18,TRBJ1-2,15,TGTGCCAGCTCACCACTTTCAGGGGCTGACTATGGCTACACCTTC,CASSPLSGADYGYTF
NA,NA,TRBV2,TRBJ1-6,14,TGTGCCAGCAGGCCAGAAATTTTGTTATCCGACTACCACTTT,CASRPEILLSDYHF
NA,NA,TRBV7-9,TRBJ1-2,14,TGTGCCAGCAGCTCGGACAAACTAACCTATGGCTACACCTTC,CASSSDKLTYGYTF
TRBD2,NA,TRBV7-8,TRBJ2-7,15,TGTGCCAGCAGCCCCTCTAGCGGGCGGTCCTACGAGCAGTACTTC,CASSPSSGRSYEQYF
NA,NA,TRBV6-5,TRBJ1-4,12,TGTGCCAGCAGGACGGGAGATGAAAAACTGTTTTTT,CASRTGDEKLFF
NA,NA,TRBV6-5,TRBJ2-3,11,TGTGCCAGCAGCAGGACAGATACGCAGTATTTT,CASSRTDTQYF